This TCR beta chain was observed in a study of blood T cells in healthy people across ages. The use of a sample-barcoded 5' primer and a J-beta primer mix characterized a second PCR of about 6 to 12 cycles. Every sample gave at least 2.5 million paired-end reads containing CDR3. One entry per CDR3 protein results from TCRdb running MiXCR on the 5' RACE reads. The table shows about 780,000 distinct CDR3 sequences, with about half occurring only once. In its sample, this clonotype was seen once. The TCR comes from an elderly man in good health. The sequenced sample was blood.

The CDR3 DNA is TGTGCCAGCAGACTTGGGACTAGCGGGAGGAGGAACAATGAGCAGTTCTTC. This sequence encodes CASRLGTSGRRNNEQFF. The rearrangement joins TRBV12-3 or TRBV12-4 to TRBJ2-1, with 15 bases that match TRBD2. Losses at the gene ends were 6 bases for V and 5 bases for J; bases not matched to a gene: 8. The CDR3 contains 17 residues.